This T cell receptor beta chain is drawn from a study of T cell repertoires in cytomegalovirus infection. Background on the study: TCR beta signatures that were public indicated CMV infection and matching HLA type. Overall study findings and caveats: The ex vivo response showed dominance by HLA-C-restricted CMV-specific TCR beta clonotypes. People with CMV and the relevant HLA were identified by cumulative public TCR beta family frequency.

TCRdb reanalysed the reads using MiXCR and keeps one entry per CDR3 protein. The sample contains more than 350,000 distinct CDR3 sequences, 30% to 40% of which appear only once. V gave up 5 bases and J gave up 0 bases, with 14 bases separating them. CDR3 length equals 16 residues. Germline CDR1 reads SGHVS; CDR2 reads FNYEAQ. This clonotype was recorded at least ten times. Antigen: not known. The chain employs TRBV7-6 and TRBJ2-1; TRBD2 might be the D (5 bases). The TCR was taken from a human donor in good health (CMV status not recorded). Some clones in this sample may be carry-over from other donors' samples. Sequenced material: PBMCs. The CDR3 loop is CASSLLQADSYNEQFF. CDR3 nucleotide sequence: TGTGCCAGCAGCCTATTGCAAGCGGACTCCTACAATGAGCAGTTCTTC. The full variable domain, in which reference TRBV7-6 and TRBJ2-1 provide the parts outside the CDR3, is GAGVSQSPRYKVTKRGQDVALRCDPISGHVSLYWYRQALGQGPEFLTYFNYEAQQDKSGLPNDRFSAERPEGSISTLTIQRTEQRDSAMYRCASSLLQADSYNEQFFGPGTRLTVL.